Below are 21 T cell receptor beta chains sequenced from a single sample in a study of CD4 T cells in lung cancer. From the same resection, lung tissue at least 3 cm from the malignant lesion was taken. This table comes from immunoSEQ multiplex PCR, and its TCRdb copy is limited to in-frame clones, with some not included. The sample gives some 10,000 clones, 50% to 75% of which show up once; 15% is in the top ten. The sequenced material came from normal lung tissue taken away from the tumor. These TCRs come from a man aged 55 to 70 with non-small cell lung cancer.

The chain's CDR3 is CASSLAASGSSREQFF. The CDR3 nucleotides are TGTGCCAGCAGCTTAGCGGCCAGCGGGAGTTCCCGTGAGCAGTTCTTC. V usage is TRBV11-3 and J usage is TRBJ2-1; 8 bases fit TRBD2. Germline lookup yields CDR1 SGHNT and CDR2 YENEEA. The J segment lost 9 bases and the V segment lost 1 base, leaving 11 bases of the junction unmatched. The CDR3 sequence is 16 residues long. The full variable domain, rest sourced from reference TRBV11-3 and TRBJ2-1, is EAGVVQSPRYKIIEKKQPVAFWCNPISGHNTLYWYLQNLGQGPELLIRYENEEAVDDSQLPKDRFSAERLKGVDSTLKIQPAELGDSAVYLCASSLAASGSSREQFFGPGTRLTVL.

J is TRBJ1-2 and V is TRBV7-2; no clear D gene. CDR3 length equals 14 residues. Germline CDR1 is SGHTA and CDR2 is FQGNSA. Deletions cut 1 base from V and 5 bases from J, with 11 bases between. DNA of the CDR3: TGTGCCAGCAGCTTAGTGGCAGATTTATATGGCTACACCTTC. Translating gives CASSLVADLYGYTF.

The chain carries TRBV29-1 and TRBJ2-7, with D possibly TRBD2 on 5 matching bases. CDR3 length: 12 residues. The germline V gene encodes CDR1 SQVTM and CDR2 ANQGSEA. Trimming removed 4 bases from V and 4 bases from J, with 11 bases in between. CDR3 in amino acids: CSVGASFYEQYF. As DNA, the CDR3 is TGCAGCGTTGGGGCTAGCTTTTACGAGCAGTACTTC.

V is TRBV6-1 and J is TRBJ2-1; TRBD1 aligns across 9 bases. CDR1 is MNHNS and CDR2 is SASEGT in the germline V gene. The V segment lost 10 bases and the J segment 6 bases; nucleotides outside the gene matches: 13. The CDR3 contains 15 residues. CDR3 loop: CATHQGQGGGNEQFF. The CDR3 nucleotides read TGTGCCACGCACCAGGGACAGGGCGGTGGCAATGAGCAGTTCTTC.

The chain employs TRBV15 and TRBJ2-7; D ambiguous. Trimming took off 4 bases at V and 9 bases at J, with 16 bases between the two ends. Germline V gene sequence: CDR1 LNHNV, CDR2 YYDKDF (reference sequence). The CDR3 has 13 residues. The CDR3 DNA reads TGTGCCACCAGCAATCTGCAGGATCCTGGGCAGTACTTC. Translation gives CATSNLQDPGQYF.

Comment on this clone: The sample carries other DNA sequences with the same CDR3. The chain carries TRBV5-1 and TRBJ1-2, with 7 positions matching TRBD1. Losses at the gene ends were 3 bases for V and 6 bases for J; bases not matched to a gene: 5. This CDR3 region has 13 residues. Germline CDR1 reads SGHRS; CDR2 reads YFSETQ. CDR3 residues: CASSSQGQHGYTF. The CDR3 DNA follows: TGCGCCAGCAGCTCACAGGGGCAGCATGGCTACACCTTC.

V and J are TRBV10-2 and TRBJ2-7, with D possibly being TRBD1 (5 bases). Per the germline V gene, CDR1 is WSHSY and CDR2 is SAAADI. The CDR3 has 14 amino acids. Trimming removed 0 bases from V and 8 bases from J, with 14 bases in between. The CDR3 reads CASSESSTVGKQYV. DNA for the CDR3: TGCGCCAGCAGTGAGTCCTCGACAGTCGGTAAGCAGTACGTC.

The V and J genes are TRBV7-9 and TRBJ2-7, with TRBD2 identical over 8 bases. CDR3 length: 13 residues. V lost 5 bases and J lost 6; bases outside the gene matches: 6. Germline loops: CDR1 SEHNR, CDR2 FQNEAQ (reference sequence). CDR3 bases: TGTGCCAGCAGCCCAGCGGGGGATGTCGAGCAGTACGTC. This codes for CASSPAGDVEQYV.

The rearrangement joins TRBV6-6 to TRBJ2-7, with D tentatively TRBD1 (6 bases). The V end was cut by 4 bases, the J end by 7 bases, with 11 bases between. This CDR3 has 12 amino acids. Germline loops: CDR1 MNHNY, CDR2 SVGAGI (reference sequence). The CDR3 protein is CASSSNDREQYV. The CDR3 DNA is TGTGCCAGCAGTTCTAACGACAGGGAGCAGTACGTC.

This clone was seen just once. The gene calls are TRBV7-9 and TRBJ1-1; maybe TRBD1 (5 bases). Germline CDR1 SEHNR, CDR2 FQNEAQ (reference sequence). Trimming stripped 5 bases from V and 1 base from J, with 8 bases between. The CDR3 is 13 amino acids. The DNA for the CDR3 is TGTGCCAGCAGCCTTGGACAGAACACTGAAGCTTTCTTT. Translating gives CASSLGQNTEAFF.

The table lists this clone with a few counts. The chain combines TRBV5-6 with TRBJ1-2; D gene ambiguous. Germline V gene data show CDR1 as SGHDT and CDR2 as YYEEEE. This CDR3 has 15 residues. Trimming took 4 bases from V and 0 from J, leaving 13 bases between them. The CDR3 DNA is TGTGCCAGCAGCCGGGATATCCTAGCTAACTATGGCTACACCTTC. Protein product: CASSRDILANYGYTF.

This rearrangement joins TRBV20-1 to TRBJ1-1; D is unclear. The length of the CDR3 is 11 residues. V shed 6 bases and J shed 3 bases, with 8 bases lying between them. From germline, CDR1 is DFQATT and CDR2 SNEGSKA (reference sequence). CDR3 residues: CSAFTDTEAFF. The CDR3 nucleotides read TGCAGTGCCTTCACTGACACTGAAGCTTTCTTT.

CDR3 loop: CSVREDYGYTF. CDR3 sequence (DNA): TGCAGTGTTCGGGAGGACTATGGCTACACCTTC. The chain is built from TRBV20-1 and TRBJ1-2; D remains unclear. This CDR3 has 11 residues. Between the trimmed V and J ends, which lost 7 bases and 3 bases, there was a span of 9 bases. The V gene's germline CDR1 is DFQATT and CDR2 SNEGSKA (reference sequence).

This chain connects TRBV28 to TRBJ1-3; 10 bases line up with TRBD1. The CDR3 covers 16 residues. V was clipped by 2 bases and J by 2 bases; unmatched bases: 3. The germline V gene encodes CDR1 MDHEN and CDR2 SYDVKM. This chain's CDR3 is CASSLTGTGAGNTIYF. The CDR3, as DNA: TGTGCCAGCAGTTTAACCGGGACAGGGGCTGGAAACACCATATATTTT. Filled out from reference TRBV28 and TRBJ1-3, the complete variable domain reads DVKVTQSSRYLVKRTGEKVFLECVQDMDHENMFWYRQDPGLGLRLIYFSYDVKMKEKGDIPEGYSVSREKKERFSLILESASTNQTSMYLCASSLTGTGAGNTIYFGEGSWLTVV.

By share, this clone counts as medium-sized. The rearrangement joins TRBV6-5 to TRBJ1-2; TRBD1 aligns across 8 bases. Germline V gene lookup returns CDR1 MNHEY and CDR2 SVGAGI. V dropped 5 bases and J dropped 8; count of bases not matched to a gene: 10. The CDR3 sequence is 14 residues long. The CDR3 sequence: CASSPRAGGLGYTF. CDR3 DNA: TGTGCCAGCAGTCCGCGTGCAGGGGGCCTGGGCTACACCTTC.

The V call is TRBV19, the J call TRBJ1-2; D gene ambiguous. Deletions cut 2 bases from V and 8 bases from J, with 12 bases between. Germline CDR1 is LNHDA and CDR2 is SQIVND (reference sequence). This CDR3 spans 13 amino acids. CDR3 sequence: CASSIPNTAGYTF. The CDR3 nucleotides read TGTGCCAGTAGTATACCCAATACTGCGGGCTACACCTTC.

This sequence joins TRBV5-1 and TRBJ1-1; D remains unclear. Germline V gene sequence: CDR1 SGHRS, CDR2 YFSETQ. The CDR3 is made up of 15 amino acids. V dropped 4 bases and J dropped 2 bases, with 15 bases sitting between them. CDR3 loop: CASSRRGELNTEAFF. The CDR3 region has the DNA TGCGCCAGCAGCCGCCGAGGCGAATTAAACACTGAAGCTTTCTTT.

The rearrangement links TRBV10-3 to TRBJ1-3; tentatively, D is TRBD1 (5 bases). Trimming cost V 3 bases and J 4 bases, with 16 bases left between them. Germline V gene sequence: CDR1 ENHRY, CDR2 SYGVKD. The CDR3 runs 16 residues. In DNA form, the CDR3 reads TGTGCCATCAGTGAACCAGCGGGGACGGGAGGAAACACCATATATTTT. It codes for CAISEPAGTGGNTIYF.

This clone was picked up a small number of times. The chain has TRBV5-6 and TRBJ1-1; possibly TRBD1 for D (6 bases). Germline CDR1 and CDR2: SGHDT and YYEEEE. The CDR3 sequence is 15 residues long. Trimming removed 4 bases from V and 0 bases from J, with 13 bases in between. CDR3 sequence reads: CASSERPGVNTEAFF. The CDR3 nucleotides read TGTGCCAGCAGCGAGCGACCAGGGGTGAACACTGAAGCTTTCTTT.

J is TRBJ2-2 and V is TRBV23-1; weak D call: TRBD1 (6 bases). TRBV23-1 is an ORF; its function is uncertain. V lost 6 bases and J lost 4, with 9 bases in between. The CDR3 contains 13 residues. The CDR3 region has the DNA TGCGCCAGCAGAACAGGGCCCACCGGGGAGCTGTTTTTT. This sequence encodes CASRTGPTGELFF.

There are a few counts of this clone. The V gene is TRBV12-5, the J gene TRBJ2-2; 9 nucleotides agree with TRBD1. V dropped 0 bases and J dropped 4; count of bases not matched to a gene: 9. Germline V gene sequence: CDR1 LGHNT, CDR2 FRNRAP. The CDR3 contains 18 residues. As DNA, the CDR3 is TGTGCTAGTGGTTTGGTCCCGGGGGACAGGGTCGTCACCGGGGAGCTGTTTTTT. This sequence encodes CASGLVPGDRVVTGELFF.